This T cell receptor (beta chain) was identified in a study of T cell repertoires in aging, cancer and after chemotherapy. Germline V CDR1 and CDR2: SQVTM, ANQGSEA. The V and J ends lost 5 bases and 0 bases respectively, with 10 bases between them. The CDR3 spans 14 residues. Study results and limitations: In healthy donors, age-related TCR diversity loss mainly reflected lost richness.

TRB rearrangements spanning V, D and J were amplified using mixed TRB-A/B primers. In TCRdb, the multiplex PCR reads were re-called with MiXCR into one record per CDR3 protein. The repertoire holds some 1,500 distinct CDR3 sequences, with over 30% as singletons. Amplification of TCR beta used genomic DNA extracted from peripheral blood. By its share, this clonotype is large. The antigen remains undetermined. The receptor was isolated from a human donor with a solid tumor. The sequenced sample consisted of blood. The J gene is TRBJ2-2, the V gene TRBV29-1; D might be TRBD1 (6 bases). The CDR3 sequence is CSVIGQTNTGELFF. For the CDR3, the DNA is TGCAGCGTTATAGGACAGACGAACACCGGGGAGCTGTTTTTT.